This paragraph reports one T cell receptor beta chain. The sample belongs to a study of control samples from healthy donors and cancer patients. V was shortened by 5 bases and J by 7 bases, with 9 bases between the two germline ends. CDR3 size: 12 residues. In germline, CDR1 is SEHNR, CDR2 FQNEAQ (reference sequence). Generated by immunoSEQ multiplex PCR, the TCRdb table keeps only in-frame clones and is missing some. Found here are over 100,000 clones, roughly 90% of them singletons; the top ten hold more than 2.5%. Specimen: blood. The gene calls are TRBV7-9 and TRBJ2-1; D is uncertain. The clonotype originates from a man aged 50 or older in good health. DNA of the CDR3: TGTGCCAGCAGCAAAGAAGGAAATGAGCAGTTCTTC. It is translated as CASSKEGNEQFF.